The present T cell receptor beta chain was sequenced within a study of OX40 agonist ivuxolimab in advanced cancers. Measured with immunoSEQ multiplex PCR; TCRdb has only the in-frame clones, and not every one. The top ten clones hold 8.4% of a sample with 65,000 to 90,000 clones, 91% of them seen once. The V gene's germline CDR1 is MGHRA and CDR2 YSYEKL. V shed 2 bases and J shed 12 bases, with 7 bases lying between them. CDR3 size: 11 residues. This chain joins TRBV4-1 and TRBJ1-4; no firm D call. The material was CD4+ or CD8+ T cells sorted from blood, obtained in a trial of the OX40 agonist ivuxolimab. The sequence was collected from an adult with an advanced solid tumor such as melanoma, head and neck, liver or kidney cancer. CDR3 sequence: CASSQPGELFF. CDR3 DNA: TGCGCCAGCAGCCAACCTGGCGAACTGTTTTTT.